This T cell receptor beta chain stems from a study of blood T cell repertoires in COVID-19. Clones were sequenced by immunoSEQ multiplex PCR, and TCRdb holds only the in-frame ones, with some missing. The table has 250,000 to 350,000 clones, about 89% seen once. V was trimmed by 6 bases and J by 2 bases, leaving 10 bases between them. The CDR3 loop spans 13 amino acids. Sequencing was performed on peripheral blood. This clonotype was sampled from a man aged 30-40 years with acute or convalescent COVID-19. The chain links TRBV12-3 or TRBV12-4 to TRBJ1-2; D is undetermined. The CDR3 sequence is CASRDGLNYGYTF. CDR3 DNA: TGTGCCAGCAGGGACGGACTGAACTATGGCTACACCTTC.